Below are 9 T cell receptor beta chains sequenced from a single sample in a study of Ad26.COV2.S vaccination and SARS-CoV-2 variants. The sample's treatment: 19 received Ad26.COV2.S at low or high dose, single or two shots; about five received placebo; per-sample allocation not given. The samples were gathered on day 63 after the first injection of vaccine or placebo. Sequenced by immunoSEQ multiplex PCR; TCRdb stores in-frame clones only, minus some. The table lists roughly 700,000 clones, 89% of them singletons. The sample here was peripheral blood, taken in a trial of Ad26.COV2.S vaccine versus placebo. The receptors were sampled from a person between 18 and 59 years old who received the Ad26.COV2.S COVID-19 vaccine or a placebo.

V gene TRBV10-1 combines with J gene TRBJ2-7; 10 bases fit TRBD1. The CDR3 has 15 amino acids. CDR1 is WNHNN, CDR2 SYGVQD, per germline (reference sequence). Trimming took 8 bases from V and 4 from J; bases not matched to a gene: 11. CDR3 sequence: CASGASGQGRYEQYF. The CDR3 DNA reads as TGCGCCAGCGGAGCTTCGGGACAGGGGAGATACGAGCAGTACTTC.

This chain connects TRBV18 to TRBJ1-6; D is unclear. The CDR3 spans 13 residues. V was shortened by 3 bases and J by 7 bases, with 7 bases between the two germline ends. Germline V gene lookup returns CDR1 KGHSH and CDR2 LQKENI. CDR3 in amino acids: CASSPQLNSPLHF. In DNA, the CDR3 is TGTGCCAGCTCACCGCAGCTAAATTCACCCCTCCACTTT.

CDR3 DNA: TGTGCCAGCAGCCCCAATCCGCAGGGAACCTCCTACGAGCAGTACTTC. Amino acid sequence: CASSPNPQGTSYEQYF. This rearrangement joins TRBV3-1 (or the pseudogene TRBV3-2) to TRBJ2-7; maybe TRBD1 (5 bases). The germline gives CDR1 LGHDT, CDR2 YNNKEL (reference sequence). Trimming cost V 4 bases and J 0 bases, with 16 bases left between them. The CDR3 is 16 residues long.

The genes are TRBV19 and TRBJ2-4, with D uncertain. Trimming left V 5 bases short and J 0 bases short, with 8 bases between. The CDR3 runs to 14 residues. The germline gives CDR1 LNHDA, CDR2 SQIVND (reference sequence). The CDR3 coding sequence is TGTGCCAGTAGTTCAGATATAGCCAAAAACATTCAGTACTTC. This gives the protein CASSSDIAKNIQYF.

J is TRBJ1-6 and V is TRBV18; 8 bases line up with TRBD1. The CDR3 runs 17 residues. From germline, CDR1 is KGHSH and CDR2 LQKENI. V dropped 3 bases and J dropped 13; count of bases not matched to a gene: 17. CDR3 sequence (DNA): TGTGCCAGCTCACCGGAAAGAGGGACAGGTACCCTTATTCCCCTCCACTTT. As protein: CASSPERGTGTLIPLHF.

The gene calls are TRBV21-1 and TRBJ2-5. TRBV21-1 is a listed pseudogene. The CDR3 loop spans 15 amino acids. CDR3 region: CASEVGRTHQETQYF. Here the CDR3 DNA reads TGTGCCAGCGAGGTTGGGCGGACCCACCAGGAGACCCAGTACTTC.

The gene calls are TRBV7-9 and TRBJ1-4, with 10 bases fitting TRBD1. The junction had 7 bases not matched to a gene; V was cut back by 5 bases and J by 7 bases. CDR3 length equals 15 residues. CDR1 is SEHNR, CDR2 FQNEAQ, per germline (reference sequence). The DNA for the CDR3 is TGTGCCAGCAGCACGACAGGGGGCTATAGTGAAAAACTGTTTTTT. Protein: CASSTTGGYSEKLFF. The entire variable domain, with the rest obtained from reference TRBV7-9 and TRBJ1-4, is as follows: DTGVSQNPRHKITKRGQNVTFRCDPISEHNRLYWYRQTLGQGPEFLTYFQNEAQLEKSRLLSDRFSAERPKGSFSTLEIQRTEQGDSAMYLCASSTTGGYSEKLFFGSGTQLSVL.

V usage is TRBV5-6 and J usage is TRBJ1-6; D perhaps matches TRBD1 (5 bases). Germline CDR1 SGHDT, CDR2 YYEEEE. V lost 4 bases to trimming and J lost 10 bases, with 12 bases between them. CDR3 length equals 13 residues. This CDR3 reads CASSRDGGSPLHF. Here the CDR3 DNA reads TGTGCCAGCAGCCGGGACGGTGGCTCACCCCTCCACTTT.

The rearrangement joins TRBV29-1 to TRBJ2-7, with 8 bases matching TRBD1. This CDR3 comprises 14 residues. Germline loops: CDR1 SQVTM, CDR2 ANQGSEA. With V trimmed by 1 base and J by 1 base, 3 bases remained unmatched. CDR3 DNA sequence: TGCAGCGTTGAAGCCGGGACAGGATCCTACGAGCAGTACTTC. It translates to CSVEAGTGSYEQYF.